This T cell receptor (beta chain) was sequenced in a study of regulatory T cells in long-lasting Graves disease. This clonotype was detected ten times or more. Time point specified: newly diagnosed GD, antithyroid drugs for less than 3 months. The TCR library was prepared using RNA isolated from PBMCs. Arm-PCR of CDR3 regions with iRepertoire HTBI primers generated TCR beta libraries. One entry per CDR3 protein, called by TCRdb with MiXCR from the multiplex PCR reads. The data show 200,000 to 300,000 distinct CDR3 sequences, with around 21% seen just once and 11% to 15% held by the top ten. Germline V lookup: CDR1 DFQATT, CDR2 SNEGSKA (reference sequence). Trimming took 3 bases from V and 0 from J; bases not matched to a gene: 3. CDR3 length: 14 residues.

V is TRBV20-1 and J is TRBJ2-7; 9 positions agree with TRBD1. The sequencing here drew on peripheral blood mononuclear cells (PBMCs), taken at new diagnosis, from a patient treated with antithyroid drugs. This clonotype was obtained from a female donor with Graves disease. CDR3 nucleotide sequence: TGCAGTGCTAGGGGGACAGGGAGCTCCTACGAGCAGTACTTC. The encoded protein is CSARGTGSSYEQYF.